A single sample gave rise to the 18 T cell receptor beta chains below, sequenced in a study of cytomegalovirus exposure and HLA in healthy donors. Amplification used 60 Vbeta primers and 13 Jbeta primers. Sequenced by immunoSEQ multiplex PCR; TCRdb stores in-frame clones only, minus some. The sample gives about 140,000 clones, more than 70% of which show up once; 3.3% is in the top ten. The specimen was PBMCs. These TCRs come from a man in his forties in good health and CMV-seronegative.

This clone showed up just once. V gene TRBV5-4 combines with J gene TRBJ2-1; tentatively, D is TRBD1 (6 bases). Germline values: CDR1 SGHNT, CDR2 YYREEE (reference sequence). V was shortened by 4 bases and J by 6 bases, with 14 bases between the two germline ends. This CDR3 has 14 amino acids. The CDR3, as DNA: TGTGCCAGCAGCCTTGTTACAGGGACCAATGAGCAGTTCTTC. Translation: CASSLVTGTNEQFF.

This sequence joins TRBV6-5 and TRBJ1-3; tentatively, D is TRBD1 (5 bases). The germline V and J ends were trimmed by 2 bases and 4 bases, with 15 bases remaining between them. The germline gives CDR1 MNHEY, CDR2 SVGAGI. The CDR3 extends over 16 amino acids. The CDR3 region has the DNA TGTGCCAGCAGTTACGGACTCGGGGGGTTAGGAAACACCATATATTTT. This codes for CASSYGLGGLGNTIYF.

The chain uses TRBV9 and TRBJ2-6, with 7 bases aligning to TRBD1. The V gene's germline CDR1 is SGDLS and CDR2 YYNGEE. The length of the CDR3 is 19 residues. V shed 0 bases, J shed 0 bases, and the junction held 9 bases outside the gene matches. The CDR3 bases are TGTGCCAGCAGCGTAGACGGGACAGATACCTACTCTGGGGCCAACGTCCTGACTTTC. Its protein product is CASSVDGTDTYSGANVLTF. The full variable domain, in which reference TRBV9 and TRBJ2-6 provide the parts outside the CDR3, is DSGVTQTPKHLITATGQRVTLRCSPRSGDLSVYWYQQSLDQGLQFLIQYYNGEERAKGNILERFSAQQFPDLHSELNLSSLELGDSALYFCASSVDGTDTYSGANVLTFGAGSRLTVL.

This clone appeared a few times. The rearrangement joins TRBV2 to TRBJ1-3, with a tentative D call TRBD1 (5 bases). Germline values: CDR1 SNHLY, CDR2 FYNNEI. This CDR3 comprises 13 residues. V was clipped by 5 bases and J by 2 bases, with 7 bases between them. In DNA, the CDR3 is TGTGCCAGCAGTTCAGGGCCTGGAAACACCATATATTTT. This translates into CASSSGPGNTIYF.

V is TRBV5-1 and J is TRBJ2-7; D possibly corresponds to TRBD1 (5 bases). Per the germline V gene, CDR1 is SGHRS and CDR2 is YFSETQ. V dropped 2 bases and J dropped 3 bases, with 12 bases sitting between them. CDR3 length equals 14 residues. The CDR3 sequence is CASSLDSRFYEQYF. In DNA form, the CDR3 reads TGCGCCAGCAGCTTAGACAGTAGATTCTACGAGCAGTACTTC.

This chain connects TRBV7-5 to TRBJ1-6; the D segment call TRBD1 is taken from the table without a DNA check. TRBV7-5 is marked as a pseudogene. The CDR3 is 15 amino acids. This chain's CDR3 is CARSLSRHCNSPLHF. The CDR3 region has the DNA TGTGCCAGAAGCTTAAGTCGACACTGTAATTCACCCCTCCACTTT.

The chain is built from TRBV6-5 and TRBJ1-2; D is possibly TRBD1 (5 bases). V dropped 6 bases and J dropped 10 bases, with 18 bases sitting between them. Germline CDR1 and CDR2: MNHEY and SVGAGI. This CDR3 contains 13 residues. CDR3 residues: CASSPGGGLDYTF. CDR3 in DNA: TGTGCCAGCAGCCCTGGGGGGGGTCTGGACTACACCTTC.

The chain joins TRBV5-8 to TRBJ2-7; 7 bases fit TRBD2. CDR3 size: 13 residues. Germline CDR1 is SGHTS and CDR2 is YDEGEE. Unmatched junction bases numbered 6, after V lost 6 bases and J lost 3 bases. The CDR3 sequence is CASKIWGGYEQYF. CDR3 in DNA: TGTGCCAGCAAAATTTGGGGGGGCTACGAGCAGTACTTC.

A single count supports this clone. The sample has other DNA sequences that encode this CDR3 too. The J gene is TRBJ1-1, the V gene TRBV27, with D perhaps TRBD1 (5 bases). This CDR3 is 15 amino acids long. Germline CDR1 reads MNHEY; CDR2 reads SMNVEV (reference sequence). With 6 bases removed from V and 5 bases from J, the gap between germline ends came to 19 bases. The CDR3 DNA follows: TGTGCCAGCAGCTCCTCTCCACTGGGGGGGACTGAAGCTTTCTTT. Translated, it gives CASSSSPLGGTEAFF.

This clone was counted between two and nine times. The chain couples TRBV6-5 to TRBJ2-7, with TRBD1 matching over 9 bases. CDR1 and CDR2 (germline): MNHEY, SVGAGI. V gave up 1 base and J gave up 3 bases; unmatched junction bases: 4. The CDR3 is made up of 15 amino acids. This chain's CDR3 is CASSYFATGGYEQYF. Written as DNA, the CDR3 is TGTGCCAGCAGTTACTTCGCGACAGGGGGCTACGAGCAGTACTTC.

J is TRBJ1-1 and V is TRBV5-4; D is uncertain. Trimming took off 0 bases at V and 4 bases at J, with 10 bases between the two ends. In germline, CDR1 is SGHNT, CDR2 YYREEE (reference sequence). This CDR3 contains 14 residues. The CDR3 nucleotides read TGTGCCAGCAGCTTGGCGGGAGGGTTCACTGAAGCTTTCTTT. Its translation: CASSLAGGFTEAFF.

V is TRBV7-2 and J is TRBJ2-3, with D maybe TRBD1 (5 bases). Trimming removed 1 base at V and 8 bases at J, with 16 bases between. CDR1 is SGHTA and CDR2 is FQGNSA in the germline V gene. The CDR3 spans 15 residues. In nucleotides, the CDR3 is TGTGCCAGCAGCTTAGTGTCAGGGCCCGGTGCTACGCAGTATTTT. This sequence encodes CASSLVSGPGATQYF. The full variable domain, with the rest looked up from reference TRBV7-2 and TRBJ2-3, is GAGVSQSPSNKVTEKGKDVELRCDPISGHTALYWYRQSLGQGLEFLIYFQGNSAPDKSGLPSDRFSAERTGGSVSTLTIQRTQQEDSAVYLCASSLVSGPGATQYFGPGTRLTVL.

The V call is TRBV7-8, the J call TRBJ1-5; D is unresolved. The CDR3 length is 13 residues. The germline CDR1 and CDR2 sequences are SGHVS and FQNEAQ. The V end was cut by 3 bases, the J end by 0 bases, with 3 bases between. CDR3: CASSFNSNQPQHF. CDR3 nucleotides: TGTGCCAGCAGCTTCAATAGCAATCAGCCCCAGCATTTT.

This chain uses TRBV18 with TRBJ1-2; 9 bases line up with TRBD1. The junction had 4 bases not matched to a gene; V was cut back by 3 bases and J by 8 bases. From germline, CDR1 is KGHSH and CDR2 LQKENI. The CDR3 runs to 13 residues. The CDR3 loop reads CASSPGTGLGYTF. The CDR3 bases are TGTGCCAGCTCACCGGGGACAGGGCTCGGCTACACCTTC.

This chain links TRBV19 with TRBJ2-7, with 7 bases fitting TRBD1. Germline CDR1 LNHDA, CDR2 SQIVND (reference sequence). This CDR3 has 13 residues. With V trimmed by 7 bases and J by 1 base, 4 bases remained unmatched. The CDR3 nucleotides read TGTGCCAGTAACCACAGGGGATCCTACGAGCAGTACTTC. Protein: CASNHRGSYEQYF.

The chain recombines TRBV6-5 with TRBJ1-5, with TRBD1 identical over 9 bases. The trim removed 6 bases at V and 7 bases at J, leaving 10 bases unmatched. The V gene's germline CDR1 is MNHEY and CDR2 SVGAGI. The CDR3 is 15 amino acids. The DNA for the CDR3 is TGTGCCAGCAGGCCGGGACAGGGTATGGGGCAGCCCCAGCATTTT. Amino acid sequence: CASRPGQGMGQPQHF.

The chain combines TRBV4-2 with TRBJ2-2, with TRBD1 identical over 7 bases. J lost 6 bases, V lost 0 bases, and 4 bases had no gene match. Germline loops: CDR1 LGHNA, CDR2 YNFKEQ. This CDR3 has 15 residues. DNA for the CDR3: TGTGCCAGCAGCCAAGAAACAGGGGTGCCCGGGGAGCTGTTTTTT. The encoded protein is CASSQETGVPGELFF.

The chain recombines TRBV6-5 with TRBJ2-2; TRBD2 aligns across 11 bases. The CDR3 has 16 amino acids. V was pared by 0 bases and J by 5 bases, with 2 bases of the junction left unmatched. Germline values: CDR1 MNHEY, CDR2 SVGAGI. CDR3 sequence (DNA): TGTGCCAGCAGTTACTCGAGACTAGCGGGGACCGGGGAGCTGTTTTTT. Residues: CASSYSRLAGTGELFF.